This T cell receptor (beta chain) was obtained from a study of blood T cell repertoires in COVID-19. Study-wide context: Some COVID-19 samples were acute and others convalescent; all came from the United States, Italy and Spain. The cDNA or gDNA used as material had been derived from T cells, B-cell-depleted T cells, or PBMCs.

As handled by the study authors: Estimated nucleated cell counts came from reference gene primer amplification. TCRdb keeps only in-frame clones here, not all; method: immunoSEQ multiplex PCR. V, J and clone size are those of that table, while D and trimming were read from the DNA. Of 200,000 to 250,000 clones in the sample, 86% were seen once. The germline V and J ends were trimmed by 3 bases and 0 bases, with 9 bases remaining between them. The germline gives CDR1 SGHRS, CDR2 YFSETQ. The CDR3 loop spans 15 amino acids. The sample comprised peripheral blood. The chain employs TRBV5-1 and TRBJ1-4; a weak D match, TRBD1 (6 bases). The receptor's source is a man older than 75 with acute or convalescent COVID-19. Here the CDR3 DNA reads TGCGCCAGCAGCTCAGGGGCCGCAACTAATGAAAAACTGTTTTTT. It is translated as CASSSGAATNEKLFF.